This TCR beta chain was found in a study of Ad26.COV2.S vaccination and SARS-CoV-2 variants (dated by TCRdb to the early 2020s). For context, the study as a whole: Vaccine-arm donors were drawn from COV1001, a multicentre, randomized, double-blind, placebo-controlled phase I-IIa trial of Ad26.COV2.S in healthy adults. The TCR-sequenced set comprised approximately 32 samples: some 19 Ad26.COV2.S vaccine recipients, 5 placebo recipients and 8 SARS-CoV-2 convalescent individuals. Investigators remained blinded to trial group allocation during experiments and outcome assessment. TCRbeta repertoire sequencing was used to assess the specificity and breadth of SARS-CoV-2-reactive T cell receptors after Ad26.COV2.S vaccination. Trial participants were randomized into five groups of five: low-dose or high-dose Ad26.COV2.S given once or twice, or placebo on both occasions. Dosing of Ad26.COV2.S was intramuscular, at either 5x10^10 or 1x10^11 viral particles, delivered as one shot or as two shots spaced 56 days apart.

The sample holds a few counts of this clone. Its target antigen remains unknown. No base qualities exist here, and no much larger clone lies one base off it. The same CDR3 also results from other DNA sequences found in this sample. TCRbeta CDR3 regions were sequenced with the immunoSEQ Assay. After extraction, genomic DNA underwent amplification by bias-controlled multiplex PCR, followed by high-throughput sequencing. The authors' pipeline ran thus. To quantify the absolute abundance of each unique TCRbeta CDR3 region, sequences were collapsed and filtered. Usable DNA was measured by amplifying reference genes present in all nucleated cells, and TCRbeta template counts were normalized to that usable DNA to estimate T cell fraction. Repertoire TCRs were annotated as SARS-CoV-2-specific by exact matching of V gene, CDR3 amino acid sequence and J gene to a known reactive TCR set. The reference SARS-CoV-2 TCR set was obtained from MIRA and was filtered for enrichment in COVID-19-positive ImmuneCODE repertoires, whereby public or cross-reactive TCRs were removed. Using the MIRA antigens, annotated TCRs were further analysed by specific ORF or by position within an ORF. Depth was the summed frequency of annotated unique rearrangements, while breadth was defined as annotated unique rearrangements over total unique productive rearrangements. TCR breadth was compared between groups using two-sided Wilcoxon rank-sum tests. TCRdb provides this immuneACCESS table in a form limited to in-frame rearrangements. Some clones are lacking; in checked studies, under half of them reflect an unresolved V gene, and why the rest are absent is not known. The V and J calls and clone size are taken from that table; D and trimming were inferred from the DNA. This sample has roughly 700,000 clones in its table, and roughly nine tenths of those were observed once. About 1.5% of the sample is taken by the ten largest.

Broad study findings and their caveats: Ad26.COV2.S recipients had higher spike-specific TCR breadth than placebo recipients (P = 0.0014). According to the authors, total T cell responses may have been underestimated by the TCR breadth and depth analyses. After vaccination, spike-specific CD8+ and CD4+ T cell responses were reported to show substantial breadth. The study lacked the statistical power to compare responses across vaccine doses or regimens. Vaccine and placebo recipients had similar non-spike TCR breadth, a finding consistent with the vaccine containing only spike.

The junction shows trimming of 4 bases on V and 0 bases on J, and the gene matches do not reach 2 bases of it. The CDR3 spans 14 residues, from the cysteine through the phenylalanine. Just CDR3 DNA is preserved here, 42 bases in frame from base 1. CDR1 LGHDT and CDR2 YNNKEL were looked up in the germline V gene (reference sequence). Explained via the paper, the treatment or condition label denotes: around 19 received Ad26.COV2.S at low or high dose, single or two shots; about 5 received placebo; per-sample allocation not given. For vaccine and placebo recipients, the sequenced repertoires came from samples collected on day 63 after the first injection. In Cohort 1b, about two dozen adults aged 18-55 years were enrolled at a single site in Boston, USA, between 29 July and 7 August 2020. Ad26.COV2.S was a replication-incompetent adenovirus type 26 vector expressing a prefusion-stabilized SARS-CoV-2 spike protein from the original Wuhan strain.

Specimen: peripheral blood, collected in a trial of Ad26.COV2.S vaccine versus placebo. This sequence originates from a person between 18 and 65 years old who received the Ad26.COV2.S COVID-19 vaccine or a placebo. The chain is made from TRBV3-1 (or the pseudogene TRBV3-2) and TRBJ1-1; TRBD1 aligns with 7 central bases. The base sequence is TGTGCCAGCAGCCTCAGGGGGATGAACACTGAAGCTTTCTTT. The translation is CASSLRGMNTEAFF.